These T cell receptor beta chains were read from a single sample in a study of T cell responses to AZD1222 COVID-19 vaccine. Only in-frame clones appear in the TCRdb table, and some are missing; sequencing was by immunoSEQ multiplex PCR. The data contain around 120,000 clones, roughly 85% of them singletons. This specimen was peripheral blood, taken on day 0 of MenACWY control vaccination. These receptors all come from an adult in good health. Both conserved end residues are part of each CDR3. The D gene is left open where the match is weak. A row's size may be missing; if present it is once, few, many or a size class.

size: NA
V: TRBV5-6
D: TRBD1
J: TRBJ1-5
DNA: TGTGCCAGCAGCCTCAGGGGGAGGGAGGGCAATCAGCCCCAGCATTTT
CDR3: CASSLRGREGNQPQHF

size: NA
V: TRBV5-4
D: TRBD2
J: TRBJ2-3
DNA: TGTGCCAGCCCAGGGTACGCCGGGACTAGCGGGGGGGCAGGTACAGATACGCAGTATTTT
CDR3: CASPGYAGTSGGAGTDTQYF

size: NA
V: TRBV7-2
D: NA
J: TRBJ2-4
DNA: TGTGCCAGCAGCTCGGGGGCGGTCCTAGCCAAAAACATTCAGTACTTC
CDR3: CASSSGAVLAKNIQYF

size: NA
V: TRBV5-1
D: NA
J: TRBJ1-1
DNA: TGCGCCAGCAGCCCCGGGTATGGGGGGAACACTGAAGCTTTCTTT
CDR3: CASSPGYGGNTEAFF

size: once
V: TRBV30
D: NA
J: TRBJ1-2
DNA: TGTGCCTGGATCGTACAGGGTGTCGGCCATGGCTACACCTTC
CDR3: CAWIVQGVGHGYTF

size: few
V: TRBV12-3/TRBV12-4
D: NA
J: TRBJ1-1
DNA: TGTGCCAGCAGTTTAGGGGGTAACACTGAAGCTTTCTTT
CDR3: CASSLGGNTEAFF

size: few
V: TRBV7-9
D: NA
J: TRBJ2-2
DNA: TGTGCCAGCAGCTTAAAGAGTGGTACGAACACCGGGGAGCTGTTTTTT
CDR3: CASSLKSGTNTGELFF

size: NA
V: TRBV25-1
D: NA
J: TRBJ1-4
DNA: TGTGCCAGCAGTGAAGAAAGGGAAGGTGGGGAAAAACTGTTTTTT
CDR3: CASSEEREGGEKLFF

size: NA
V: TRBV7-9
D: TRBD2
J: TRBJ2-5
DNA: TGTGCCAGCAGCGTTAGACGGGGGGACCAAGAGACCCAGTACTTC
CDR3: CASSVRRGDQETQYF

size: NA
V: TRBV7-3
D: TRBD1
J: TRBJ2-1
DNA: TGTGCCAGCAGCTCACAACCGGGACAGGGAAACCCGTTCTTC
CDR3: CASSSQPGQGNPFF

size: NA
V: TRBV9
D: TRBD2
J: TRBJ2-5
DNA: TGTGCCAGCAGCGAGACTAGCGGGGGTGCCGCTCTGGACTTC
CDR3: CASSETSGGAALDF

size: NA
V: TRBV7-6
D: NA
J: TRBJ1-5
DNA: TGTGCCAGCAGCTTGGGACAAGACAATCAGCCCCAGCATTTT
CDR3: CASSLGQDNQPQHF

size: NA
V: TRBV15
D: NA
J: TRBJ1-1
DNA: TGTGCCACCAGCAGAGGAAGTGTGGCAGATGAAGCTTTCTTT
CDR3: CATSRGSVADEAFF

size: once
V: TRBV28
D: NA
J: TRBJ1-4
DNA: TGTGGGGCCACTCGCAGGACTAATGAAAAACTGTTTTTT
CDR3: CGATRRTNEKLFF

size: once
V: TRBV18
D: TRBD1
J: TRBJ1-1
DNA: TGTGCCAGCTCACCGCGCCGACAGGGGAAGGACACTGAAGCTTTCTTT
CDR3: CASSPRRQGKDTEAFF

size: NA
V: TRBV12-2
D: NA
J: TRBJ2-5
DNA: TGTGCAAGTCGCTTAGCGCAAAGGCAGGGGGCTTGTTTGGAGACCCAGTACTTC
CDR3: CASRLAQRQGACLETQYF

size: NA
V: TRBV18
D: NA
J: TRBJ1-1
DNA: TGTGCCACCTCTTTTCTAGACCCGAACACTGAAGCTTTCTTT
CDR3: CATSFLDPNTEAFF

size: NA
V: TRBV4-1
D: NA
J: TRBJ1-2
DNA: TGCGCCAGCAGCCCTAGGACTTCCTATGGCTACACCTTC
CDR3: CASSPRTSYGYTF

size: NA
V: TRBV2
D: NA
J: TRBJ2-2
DNA: TGTGCCAGCACCCCACTAGTAGGAGCCGGGGAGCTGTTTTTT
CDR3: CASTPLVGAGELFF

size: NA
V: TRBV6-5
D: NA
J: TRBJ1-2
DNA: TGTGCCAGCTCCCCCAAGACGGTCTATGGCTACACCTTC
CDR3: CASSPKTVYGYTF

size: NA
V: TRBV3-1/TRBV3-2
D: TRBD1
J: TRBJ1-5
DNA: TGTGCCAGCAGCCCTCAGACAGGGCAATATAGCAATCAGCCCCAGCATTTT
CDR3: CASSPQTGQYSNQPQHF

size: NA
V: TRBV7-9
D: TRBD1
J: TRBJ2-3
DNA: TGTGCCAGCAGCCCCGCCGGACAGGGGGGAACAGATACGCAGTATTTT
CDR3: CASSPAGQGGTDTQYF

size: NA
V: TRBV24-1
D: NA
J: TRBJ1-2
DNA: TGTGCCACCAGTGATATTGGGGGCTATGGCTACACCTTC
CDR3: CATSDIGGYGYTF

size: NA
V: TRBV3-1/TRBV3-2
D: NA
J: TRBJ1-2
DNA: TGTGCCAGCAGCCAAGTGGTCCACAGCGGCTACACCTTC
CDR3: CASSQVVHSGYTF

size: NA
V: TRBV5-8
D: NA
J: TRBJ1-2
DNA: TGTGCCAGCAGCTGGGGGCAGGGGATCTATGGCTACACCTTC
CDR3: CASSWGQGIYGYTF

size: NA
V: TRBV10-3
D: NA
J: TRBJ2-7
DNA: TGTGCCATCACGGCAGGAAGAGCCTACGAGCAGTACTTC
CDR3: CAITAGRAYEQYF

size: NA
V: TRBV4-3
D: NA
J: TRBJ1-2
DNA: TGCGCCAGCAGCCAGGAGCCGCGGGGGTTCCTGGTGGAGGGCTACACCTTC
CDR3: CASSQEPRGFLVEGYTF

size: few
V: TRBV15
D: NA
J: TRBJ2-1
DNA: TGTGCCACCAGCAAGGGGCGGGGGCCTATAATTGAGCAGTTCTTC
CDR3: CATSKGRGPIIEQFF

size: NA
V: TRBV6-5
D: NA
J: TRBJ2-3
DNA: TGTGCCAGCACCCTCGACAGGTCTCGTAATACGCAGTATTTT
CDR3: CASTLDRSRNTQYF

size: NA
V: TRBV9
D: TRBD2
J: TRBJ2-7
DNA: TGTGCCAGCAGCCAGGGACTAGCGAATTCCTACGAGCAGTACTTC
CDR3: CASSQGLANSYEQYF

size: NA
V: TRBV6-4
D: NA
J: TRBJ1-1
DNA: TGTGCCAGCAGCTCGGACAGGAACACTGAAGCTTTCTTT
CDR3: CASSSDRNTEAFF

size: NA
V: TRBV5-1
D: NA
J: TRBJ2-3
DNA: TGCGCCAGCAGCTTGGTGACAGATACGCAGTATTTT
CDR3: CASSLVTDTQYF

size: NA
V: TRBV5-4
D: NA
J: TRBJ1-1
DNA: TGTGCCAGCAGCTTGGGACAGGTCCCTGAAGCTTTCTTT
CDR3: CASSLGQVPEAFF

size: once
V: TRBV6-5
D: NA
J: TRBJ1-1
DNA: TGTGCCAGCAGCTACGATGGAGGGACTGAAGCTTTCTTT
CDR3: CASSYDGGTEAFF

size: few
V: TRBV7-5
D: NA
J: TRBJ2-7
DNA: TGTGTCAGAAGCCCACGGGACAGGGAAAAGTACGAGCAGTACTTC
CDR3: CVRSPRDREKYEQYF

size: once
V: TRBV4-2
D: NA
J: TRBJ1-6
DNA: TGTGCCAGCAGCCAAGGTCCAGGGGAGGCAAATTCACCCCTCCACTTT
CDR3: CASSQGPGEANSPLHF

size: once
V: TRBV6-1
D: TRBD2
J: TRBJ2-3
DNA: TGTGCCAGCAGTGAGGCGGGAGGCACAGATACGCAGTATTTT
CDR3: CASSEAGGTDTQYF

size: few
V: TRBV7-6
D: NA
J: TRBJ2-1
DNA: TGTGCCAGCAGCCCCACAGCGGGCTCCTACAATGAGCAGTTCTTC
CDR3: CASSPTAGSYNEQFF

size: NA
V: TRBV5-1
D: NA
J: TRBJ2-6
DNA: TGCGCCAGCAGCTTGGCCAGGGGAGGGGAGGCCGGGGCCAACGTCCTGACTTTC
CDR3: CASSLARGGEAGANVLTF

size: NA
V: TRBV5-1
D: NA
J: TRBJ1-2
DNA: TGCGCCAGCAGATATCCAGCTTCTAACTATGGCTACACCTTC
CDR3: CASRYPASNYGYTF

size: NA
V: TRBV28
D: TRBD2
J: TRBJ2-3
DNA: TGTGCCAGCAGTTTAGGTCTAGCGGGGGGCACAGATACGCAGTATTTT
CDR3: CASSLGLAGGTDTQYF

size: NA
V: TRBV7-8
D: TRBD1
J: TRBJ1-2
DNA: TGTGCCAGCAGCCCGACAGGGGGAGGCTACACCTTC
CDR3: CASSPTGGGYTF

size: NA
V: TRBV30
D: NA
J: TRBJ1-1
DNA: TGTGCGGCCCAGGGCACGATGAACACTGAAGCTTTCTTT
CDR3: CAAQGTMNTEAFF

size: NA
V: TRBV5-8
D: TRBD1
J: TRBJ2-7
DNA: TGTGCCAGCAGCTTGGGTGGAGCGACAGGGGTATCCTACGAGCAGTACTTC
CDR3: CASSLGGATGVSYEQYF